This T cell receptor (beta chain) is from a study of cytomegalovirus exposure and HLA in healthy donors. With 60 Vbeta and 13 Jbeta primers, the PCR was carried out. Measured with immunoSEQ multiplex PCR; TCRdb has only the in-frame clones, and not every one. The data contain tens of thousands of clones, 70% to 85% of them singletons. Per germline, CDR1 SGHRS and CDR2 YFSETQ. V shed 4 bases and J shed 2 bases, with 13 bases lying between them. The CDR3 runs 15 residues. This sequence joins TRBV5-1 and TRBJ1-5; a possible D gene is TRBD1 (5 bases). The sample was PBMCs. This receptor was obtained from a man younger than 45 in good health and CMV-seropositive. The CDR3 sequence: CASSRDSGGNQPQHF. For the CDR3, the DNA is TGCGCCAGCAGCCGGGACTCGGGTGGCAATCAGCCCCAGCATTTT.